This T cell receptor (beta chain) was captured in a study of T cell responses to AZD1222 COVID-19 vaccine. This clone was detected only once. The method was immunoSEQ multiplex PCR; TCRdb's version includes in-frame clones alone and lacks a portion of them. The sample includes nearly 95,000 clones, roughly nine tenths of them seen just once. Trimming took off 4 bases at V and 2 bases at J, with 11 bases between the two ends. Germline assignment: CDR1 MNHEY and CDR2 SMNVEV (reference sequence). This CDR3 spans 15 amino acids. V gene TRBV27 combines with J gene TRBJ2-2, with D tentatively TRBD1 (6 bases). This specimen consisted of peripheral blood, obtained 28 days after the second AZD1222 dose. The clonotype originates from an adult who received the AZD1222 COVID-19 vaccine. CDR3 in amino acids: CASSSYRDNTGELFF. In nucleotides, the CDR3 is TGTGCCAGCAGTTCTTACAGGGATAACACCGGGGAGCTGTTTTTT.